One T cell receptor beta chain is described in this entry. Its target is unknown. Both 60 Vbeta primers and 13 Jbeta primers went into the PCR. The method was immunoSEQ multiplex PCR; TCRdb's version includes in-frame clones alone and lacks a portion of them. This sample has 160,000 or so clones; roughly 79% occur once, and the top ten carry around 1.5%. The record originates from a study of cytomegalovirus exposure and HLA in healthy donors. General study findings and limits: Whilst most TCR sequences proved rare, a subset of public TCRs occurred across many donors. The CMV antigen specificity of a few CMV-associated chains was confirmed through in vitro analysis. No immune exposure information besides CMV serostatus was available. Common viral pathogens (according to a later analysis) appeared linked to several of the most significant clusters.

From germline, CDR1 is MNHEY and CDR2 SMNVEV (reference sequence). There are 12 residues in the CDR3. Trimming stripped 5 bases from V and 9 bases from J, with 11 bases between. The chain joins TRBV27 to TRBJ1-3, with a possible D match to TRBD1 (5 bases). Sample: PBMCs. The TCR originated in a man aged 40-50 years in good health and CMV-seronegative. CDR3: CASSDAGGTIYF. The CDR3 coding sequence is TGTGCCAGCAGTGACGCCGGGGGCACCATATATTTT.